Shown below are 29 T cell receptor beta chains from a single sample sequenced in a study of T cell responses to AZD1222 COVID-19 vaccine. Profiling relied on immunoSEQ multiplex PCR, and the TCRdb table lists in-frame clones only, not all of them. The sample contains 100,000 to 110,000 clones, around 87% of which appear only once. Specimen: peripheral blood, collected on day 0 of MenACWY control vaccination. The receptors were sampled from an adult in good health.

The rearrangement links TRBV6-5 to TRBJ1-2; no reliable D call. The CDR3 runs 14 residues. Trimming cost V 4 bases and J 1 base, with 10 bases left between them. The germline V gene has CDR1 MNHEY and CDR2 SVGAGI. The CDR3 DNA sequence: TGTGCCAGCAGTTTAAAGACCATTAACTATGGCTACACCTTC. It yields the protein CASSLKTINYGYTF.

This clone was counted once. The chain couples TRBV2 to TRBJ2-1; the D is unclear. V was shortened by 3 bases and J by 3 bases, with 12 bases between the two germline ends. Germline CDR1 is SNHLY and CDR2 is FYNNEI. CDR3 length: 15 residues. The CDR3 nucleotides read TGTGCCAGCAGTGATTCGCTAGTCGGCTACAATGAGCAGTTCTTC. It codes for CASSDSLVGYNEQFF.

The chain combines TRBV5-1 with TRBJ2-2; 9 nucleotides line up with TRBD1. Trimming took 0 bases from V and 4 from J; bases not matched to a gene: 4. This CDR3 is 16 amino acids long. Germline assignment: CDR1 SGHRS and CDR2 YFSETQ. The CDR3, as DNA: TGCGCCAGCAGCTTGGTAGGGACAGGGACCACCGGGGAGCTGTTTTTT. This gives the protein CASSLVGTGTTGELFF.

Only a few counts were recorded for this clone. This chain uses TRBV6-5 with TRBJ2-3; 11 bases agree with TRBD2. The CDR3 spans 14 residues. Per germline, CDR1 MNHEY and CDR2 SVGAGI. With 10 bases clipped from V and 5 bases from J, the junction kept 8 bases outside the gene matches. DNA for the CDR3: TGTGCCATACGGACTAGCGGGCCGGAAGATACGCAGTATTTT. It specifies CAIRTSGPEDTQYF.

The V call is TRBV19, the J call TRBJ1-5; a possible D gene is TRBD1 (5 bases). The CDR3 spans 13 residues. V lost 6 bases and J lost 7, with 13 bases in between. Per germline, CDR1 LNHDA and CDR2 SQIVND (reference sequence). Written as DNA, the CDR3 is TGTGCCAGTAGCCCTGGGGGTGGCCAGCCCCAGCATTTT. This encodes CASSPGGGQPQHF.

CDR3 amino acids: CSVVGQIGNTIYF. The CDR3 DNA reads TGCAGCGTTGTAGGTCAGATCGGAAACACCATATATTTT. V gene TRBV29-1 combines with J gene TRBJ1-3; no definite D call. The CDR3 is 13 residues long. Trimming pared 4 bases from V and 4 bases from J, leaving 11 bases between. Germline-derived CDR1 and CDR2 are SQVTM and ANQGSEA.

This CDR3 is CASSLLGFDTEAFF. CDR3 sequence (DNA): TGTGCCAGCAGCTTACTGGGGTTCGACACTGAAGCTTTCTTT. The V and J genes are TRBV7-9 and TRBJ1-1; D call uncertain. V lost 2 bases to trimming and J lost 3 bases, with 10 bases between them. The CDR3 runs to 14 residues. CDR1 and CDR2 (germline): SEHNR, FQNEAQ (reference sequence).

The V gene is TRBV15, the J gene TRBJ2-2, with D maybe TRBD1 (7 bases). V was pared by 5 bases and J by 6 bases, with 22 bases between. CDR1 LNHNV and CDR2 YYDKDF come from the germline V gene (reference sequence). This CDR3 comprises 17 residues. The CDR3 DNA follows: TGTGCCACCAGCGGGGGGACAGCGTTTTTGGGTTCCGGGGAGCTGTTTTTT. It is translated as CATSGGTAFLGSGELFF.

Of note for this clone: This specimen includes other DNA sequences encoding the same CDR3. The chain couples TRBV7-9 to TRBJ1-5; D ambiguous. Germline V CDR1 and CDR2: SEHNR, FQNEAQ (reference sequence). Trimming pared 2 bases from V and 0 bases from J, leaving 2 bases between. CDR3 size: 13 residues. CDR3 amino acids: CASSLFSNQPQHF. DNA for the CDR3: TGTGCCAGCAGCTTATTTAGCAATCAGCCCCAGCATTTT.

A single count supports this clone. J is TRBJ1-4 and V is TRBV19; 11 positions agree with TRBD1. V trimming: 3 bases; J trimming: 10 bases; junction bases outside the gene matches: 7. From germline, CDR1 is LNHDA and CDR2 SQIVND (reference sequence). The CDR3 contains 15 residues. The CDR3 bases are TGTGCCAGTAGTATTCCTCGGGACAGGGGGGTAAAACTGTTTTTT. It is translated as CASSIPRDRGVKLFF. The full variable domain, its missing parts supplied by reference TRBV19 and TRBJ1-4, is DGGITQSPKYLFRKEGQNVTLSCEQNLNHDAMYWYRQDPGQGLRLIYYSQIVNDFQKGDIAEGYSVSREKKESFPLTVTSAQKNPTAFYLCASSIPRDRGVKLFFGSGTQLSVL.

The rearrangement links TRBV28 to TRBJ1-1, with 7 bases that match TRBD1. The CDR3 totals 12 residues. V lost 5 bases, J lost 10 bases, and 7 bases stayed unmatched. Germline-derived CDR1 and CDR2 are MDHEN and SYDVKM. The CDR3 protein is CASSLEGASAFF. The CDR3 coding sequence is TGTGCCAGCAGTCTTGAGGGGGCATCAGCTTTCTTT.

V and J are TRBV21-1 and TRBJ2-2; the table names TRBD2, a call not compared with the DNA. TRBV21-1 is deemed a pseudogene. The CDR3 is 15 amino acids. The CDR3 nucleotides read TGTGCCAGCAGCACCGGGGGGAGCGACACCGGGGAGCTGTTTTTT. Protein product: CASSTGGSDTGELFF.

The gene calls are TRBV4-3 and TRBJ1-5; D call uncertain. Germline CDR1 is LGHNA and CDR2 is YSLEER. The CDR3 is 15 residues long. Trimming cost V 0 bases and J 0 bases, with 6 bases left between them. CDR3 amino acids: CASSQDRYSNQPQHF. The CDR3 region has the DNA TGCGCCAGCAGCCAAGATCGCTATAGCAATCAGCCCCAGCATTTT.

The rearrangement links TRBV6-6 to TRBJ1-2; TRBD1 might be the D (5 bases). This CDR3 has 14 amino acids. V gave up 6 bases and J gave up 2 bases, with 13 bases separating them. Germline CDR1 reads MNHNY; CDR2 reads SVGAGI (reference sequence). CDR3: CASRGTEGNYGYTF. The CDR3 DNA follows: TGTGCCAGCAGGGGGACGGAAGGGAACTATGGCTACACCTTC.

The CDR3 is CASSSSRVAGDLDEQFF. CDR3 sequence (DNA): TGTGCCAGCAGTTCATCCCGGGTAGCGGGGGACTTGGATGAGCAGTTCTTC. The chain employs TRBV28 and TRBJ2-1, with 9 positions matching TRBD2. The CDR3 runs 17 residues. Germline trimming cut 4 bases from V and 8 bases from J; bases unmatched to any gene: 15. Germline V lookup: CDR1 MDHEN, CDR2 SYDVKM.

The chain links TRBV28 to TRBJ1-2; D is uncertain. The CDR3 length is 12 residues. Germline CDR1 reads MDHEN; CDR2 reads SYDVKM. V shed 8 bases and J shed 4 bases, with 11 bases lying between them. This CDR3 reads CASVTALYGYTF. The CDR3, as DNA: TGTGCCAGCGTTACAGCCCTCTATGGCTACACCTTC.

The chain couples TRBV5-8 to TRBJ1-2; the match to TRBD1 covers 7 bases. With 1 base clipped from V and 4 bases from J, the junction kept 7 bases outside the gene matches. The CDR3 length is 15 residues. Germline-derived CDR1 and CDR2 are SGHTS and YDEGEE. CDR3 sequence (DNA): TGTGCCAGCAGCTTGACAGGGGCCCATGGCTATGGCTACACCTTC. Its translation is CASSLTGAHGYGYTF.

CDR3 in amino acids: CASSYAAGGGTEAFF. CDR3 coding DNA: TGTGCCAGCAGTTACGCCGCAGGGGGGGGGACTGAAGCTTTCTTT. The chain employs TRBV6-5 and TRBJ1-1; 7 bases are a match to TRBD1. Germline V CDR1 and CDR2: MNHEY, SVGAGI. CDR3 length: 15 amino acids. After removal of 2 bases from V and 5 bases from J, the junction contained 8 bases not matched to a gene.

The chain combines TRBV10-3 with TRBJ1-3; 7 positions match TRBD1. CDR3 length equals 11 residues. Trimming cost V 9 bases and J 4 bases; bases outside gene matches: 0. Germline V CDR1 and CDR2: ENHRY, SYGVKD. Here the CDR3 reads CAIGGGNTIYF. The CDR3 DNA reads as TGTGCCATAGGGGGCGGAAACACCATATATTTT.

This chain links TRBV30 with TRBJ1-1; D gene uncertain. This CDR3 spans 11 amino acids. Trimming shortened V by 4 bases and J by 1 base, and 4 bases separated the two germline ends. Germline assignment: CDR1 GTSNPN and CDR2 SVGIG (reference sequence). The CDR3 reads CAWIPNTEAFF. DNA for the CDR3: TGTGCCTGGATCCCGAACACTGAAGCTTTCTTT.

This clone was seen just once. The V call is TRBV7-9, the J call TRBJ1-2; D is ambiguous. Trimming left V 5 bases short and J 4 bases short, with 17 bases between. CDR1 is SEHNR and CDR2 is FQNEAQ in the germline V gene (reference sequence). The CDR3 is 15 amino acids. CDR3 in amino acids: CASSPGGSQIYGYTF. CDR3 coding DNA: TGTGCCAGCAGCCCGGGAGGATCACAGATCTATGGCTACACCTTC.

The J gene is TRBJ1-5, the V gene TRBV25-1, with no clear D. The V end lost 8 bases, the J end lost 5 bases, and 7 bases lay between the germline ends. The CDR3 has 11 amino acids. Germline assignment: CDR1 MGHDK and CDR2 SYGVNS. CDR3 DNA sequence: TGTGCCAGCCCAGCTGATCAGCCCCAGCATTTT. Translated: CASPADQPQHF.

The chain joins TRBV4-3 to TRBJ1-2, with D tentatively TRBD1 (5 bases). V lost 3 bases, J lost 5 bases, and 13 bases lay in between. Germline V gives CDR1 LGHNA, CDR2 YSLEER. The CDR3 is 14 amino acids. The CDR3 DNA follows: TGCGCCAGCAGCCAGGGGCGCCAGGGATATGGCTACACCTTC. Translation: CASSQGRQGYGYTF.

The J gene is TRBJ2-5, the V gene TRBV7-9; D is tentatively TRBD1 or TRBD2 (6 bases each). Germline V gives CDR1 SEHNR, CDR2 FQNEAQ (reference sequence). This CDR3 spans 14 amino acids. Trimming left V 5 bases short and J 2 bases short, with 12 bases between. CDR3 amino acids: CASSPGDWQETQYF. Here the CDR3 DNA reads TGTGCCAGCAGCCCAGGGGACTGGCAAGAGACCCAGTACTTC.

The sample holds a few counts of this clone. The J gene is TRBJ1-1, the V gene TRBV9, with a possible D match to TRBD1 (5 bases). V gave up 5 bases and J gave up 1 base, with 9 bases separating them. This CDR3 has 13 residues. Germline V gives CDR1 SGDLS, CDR2 YYNGEE. The CDR3 DNA follows: TGTGCCAGCAGTTTCACAGGGAACACTGAAGCTTTCTTT. Translation: CASSFTGNTEAFF. The whole variable domain, filled in from reference TRBV9 and TRBJ1-1, reads DSGVTQTPKHLITATGQRVTLRCSPRSGDLSVYWYQQSLDQGLQFLIQYYNGEERAKGNILERFSAQQFPDLHSELNLSSLELGDSALYFCASSFTGNTEAFFGQGTRLTVV.

This chain uses TRBV14 with TRBJ2-2; 10 positions match TRBD1. V shed 3 bases, J shed 5 bases, and the junction held 3 bases outside the gene matches. This CDR3 has 15 residues. The germline gives CDR1 SGHDN, CDR2 FVKESK. The CDR3 protein is CASSHDRGRTGELFF. The DNA for the CDR3 is TGTGCCAGCAGCCACGACAGGGGGCGTACCGGGGAGCTGTTTTTT.

The V gene is TRBV4-1, the J gene TRBJ1-6; 7 nucleotides line up with TRBD1. The CDR3 sequence is 13 residues long. The germline gives CDR1 MGHRA, CDR2 YSYEKL. V shed 2 bases and J 10 bases; nucleotides not matched to a gene: 2. CDR3 sequence reads: CASSQTGVSPLHF. The CDR3 DNA reads as TGCGCCAGCAGCCAAACAGGGGTCTCACCCCTCCACTTT.

This clone was picked up a small number of times. This chain joins TRBV9 and TRBJ2-7, with D perhaps TRBD1 or TRBD2 (5 bases each). Trimming stripped 4 bases from V and 7 bases from J, with 15 bases between. CDR1 and CDR2 (germline): SGDLS, YYNGEE. CDR3 size: 13 residues. As DNA, the CDR3 is TGTGCCAGCAGCCTCGGGACGGTGGGAGAGCAGTACTTC. It specifies CASSLGTVGEQYF.

V gene TRBV11-3 combines with J gene TRBJ2-7; the D gene is possibly TRBD1 (6 bases). Germline loops: CDR1 SGHNT, CDR2 YENEEA. Trimming removed 5 bases from V and 3 bases from J, with 14 bases in between. CDR3 size: 14 residues. In DNA form, the CDR3 reads TGTGCCAGCAGCAAACAGGGTGATCTCTACGAGCAGTACTTC. Residues: CASSKQGDLYEQYF.